The 7 T cell receptor beta chains in this list originate from one sample, sequenced in a study of shared clonotypes between healthy human individuals. Data came from immunoSEQ multiplex PCR; TCRdb stores just in-frame clones and leaves some out. The sample holds roughly 1,500,000 clones, roughly 98% seen once. Specimen: naive CD4+ T cells sorted from blood. Subset here: CD45RA+ positively selected. The receptors originated from a man aged 30 to 39 in good health.

The chain joins TRBV5-6 to TRBJ2-7; the match to TRBD2 covers 7 bases. Germline loops: CDR1 SGHDT, CDR2 YYEEEE. Unmatched junction bases numbered 1, after V lost 3 bases and J lost 1 base. CDR3 length: 13 amino acids. CDR3: CASSSGGSYEQYF. CDR3 DNA sequence: TGTGCCAGCAGCTCCGGGGGGTCCTACGAGCAGTACTTC.

This clone was observed once. The chain links TRBV5-1 to TRBJ2-7, with 11 bases lining up with TRBD1. Losses at the gene ends were 4 bases for V and 2 bases for J; bases not matched to a gene: 2. The CDR3 consists of 14 residues. Germline loops: CDR1 SGHRS, CDR2 YFSETQ. The CDR3 reads CASSTDRGPYEQYF. CDR3 DNA sequence: TGCGCCAGCAGCACGGACAGGGGGCCCTACGAGCAGTACTTC.

The genes are TRBV18 and TRBJ2-1, with D possibly TRBD2 on 7 matching bases. The CDR3 is 17 amino acids. CDR1 and CDR2 from the germline V gene are KGHSH and LQKENI. V was trimmed by 3 bases and J by 1 base, leaving 16 bases between them. The CDR3 region is CASSPSSGGRSYNEQFF. The CDR3 region has the DNA TGTGCCAGCTCACCCTCTTCGGGGGGCCGTTCCTACAATGAGCAGTTCTTC.

The chain couples TRBV5-3 to TRBJ2-3; D is perhaps TRBD2 (5 bases). TRBV5-3 is an open reading frame, and its role is uncertain. Trimming took 4 bases from V and 0 from J, leaving 9 bases between them. The CDR3 contains 14 residues. CDR3: CARSSLASTDTQYF. CDR3 sequence (DNA): TGTGCCAGAAGCAGTCTAGCTAGCACAGATACGCAGTATTTT.

This clone was seen just once. The rearrangement uses TRBV6-5 and TRBJ2-7; 13 bases align to TRBD2. The CDR3 is made up of 15 amino acids. After removal of 6 bases from V and 7 bases from J, the junction contained 9 bases not matched to a gene. Germline-derived CDR1 and CDR2 are MNHEY and SVGAGI. The chain's CDR3 is CASSQPGLAGREQYF. In DNA, the CDR3 is TGTGCCAGCAGCCAACCGGGACTAGCGGGAAGGGAGCAGTACTTC.

J is TRBJ2-7 and V is TRBV6-1, with 8 bases aligning to TRBD1. The CDR3 length is 15 residues. V trimming: 6 bases; J trimming: 2 bases; junction bases outside the gene matches: 9. Germline V gives CDR1 MNHNS, CDR2 SASEGT. CDR3 residues: CASSLTGDQAYEQYF. The CDR3 DNA sequence: TGTGCCAGCAGCCTGACAGGGGATCAAGCCTACGAGCAGTACTTC.

V is TRBV5-5 and J is TRBJ2-7; TRBD1 matches at 10 bases. This CDR3 region has 17 residues. Germline CDR1 reads SGHKS; CDR2 reads YYEKEE (reference sequence). V shed 3 bases and J 5 bases; nucleotides not matched to a gene: 14. In DNA, the CDR3 is TGTGCCAGCAGCTCGCGCAGTCCGGGACAGGGGTTTAACGAGCAGTACTTC. Protein product: CASSSRSPGQGFNEQYF.